The 27 T cell receptor beta chains given below trace back to one sample, sequenced in a study of CD8+ T cells in alopecia areata. Extracted RNA was reverse transcribed, and the resulting cDNA served as sequencing template. Profiled with immunoSEQ multiplex PCR; TCRdb holds only in-frame clones, not every one. Seen here are 110,000 or so clones, 50% to 75% observed once, and the top ten hold about 31%. Described treatment: oral pan-JAK inhibitor, 5-10 mg twice daily. The sample in question was CD8+ T cells sorted from blood, obtained at week 4, from a patient treated with tofacitinib. These TCRs come from a human donor with alopecia areata.

This clone was observed a few times. This chain uses TRBV5-6 with TRBJ1-1; D ambiguous. CDR3 length: 11 residues. The germline CDR1 and CDR2 sequences are SGHDT and YYEEEE. V shed 0 bases and J shed 7 bases, with 4 bases lying between them. The CDR3 nucleotides are TGTGCCAGCAGCTTGGGGGGTGAAGCTTTCTTT. Its protein is CASSLGGEAFF. The complete variable domain, with remaining parts taken from reference TRBV5-6 and TRBJ1-1, reads DAGVTQSPTHLIKTRGQQVTLRCSPKSGHDTVSWYQQALGQGPQFIFQYYEEEERQRGNFPDRFSGHQFPNYSSELNVNALLLGDSALYLCASSLGGEAFFGQGTRLTVV.

This chain connects TRBV29-1 to TRBJ2-1; TRBD1 agrees at 7 bases. The CDR3 contains 14 residues. V shed 7 bases and J 2 bases; nucleotides not matched to a gene: 8. The germline V gene encodes CDR1 SQVTM and CDR2 ANQGSEA. The CDR3: CSGDRDSTYNEQFF. The CDR3 DNA reads as TGCAGCGGAGACCGGGACAGCACCTACAATGAGCAGTTCTTC.

The chain employs TRBV19 and TRBJ1-1; no clear D. CDR1 is LNHDA, CDR2 SQIVND, per germline (reference sequence). The CDR3 runs 13 residues. V was clipped by 9 bases and J by 6 bases, with 17 bases between them. The CDR3 DNA sequence: TGTGCCAGCCTCCGAGTGATGGGTGCTGAAGCTTTCTTT. It yields the protein CASLRVMGAEAFF.

This clone has only a few counts. The gene calls are TRBV4-1 and TRBJ2-5; D could derive from TRBD1 or TRBD2 (5 bases each). Germline loops: CDR1 MGHRA, CDR2 YSYEKL. Trimming stripped 0 bases from V and 5 bases from J, with 7 bases between. The CDR3 is 13 amino acids. Written as DNA, the CDR3 is TGCGCCAGCAGCCAAGAATGGGGGGAGACCCAGTACTTC. This translates into CASSQEWGETQYF.

The chain is built from TRBV20-1 and TRBJ2-3; D call uncertain. CDR1 and CDR2 (germline): DFQATT, SNEGSKA (reference sequence). V lost 6 bases and J 8 bases, leaving 12 bases between the germline ends. This CDR3 has 11 amino acids. The CDR3 region has the DNA TGCAGTGCCATCGAAGGCCCTACGCAGTATTTT. It translates to CSAIEGPTQYF.

CDR3 nucleotides: TGTGCCATCAGTCCTGAAGAAGGGGTCAGCGGCTACACCTTC. Encoded protein: CAISPEEGVSGYTF. V gene TRBV10-3 combines with J gene TRBJ1-2; D perhaps matches TRBD1 (5 bases). V lost 5 bases and J lost 8, with 18 bases in between. This CDR3 comprises 14 residues. Germline V lookup: CDR1 ENHRY, CDR2 SYGVKD.

This clone was recorded a few times. V is TRBV5-8 and J is TRBJ2-4; no reliable D call. Germline-derived CDR1 and CDR2 are SGHTS and YDEGEE. The CDR3 loop spans 14 amino acids. V was clipped by 0 bases and J by 5 bases, with 9 bases between them. The CDR3 DNA follows: TGTGCCAGCAGCTTGGTCAGGATCGAAAACATTCAGTACTTC. Its protein is CASSLVRIENIQYF.

This chain links TRBV9 with TRBJ1-2; 8 nucleotides match TRBD1. The CDR3 extends over 15 amino acids. V lost 2 bases to trimming and J lost 3 bases; unmatched junction nucleotides: 6. CDR1 is SGDLS and CDR2 is YYNGEE in the germline V gene. The chain's CDR3 is CASSVQGTGYYGYTF. Here the CDR3 DNA reads TGTGCCAGCAGCGTCCAAGGGACAGGATACTATGGCTACACCTTC.

This chain connects TRBV30 to TRBJ1-1; the D gene is possibly TRBD1 (5 bases). The V gene's germline CDR1 is GTSNPN and CDR2 SVGIG (reference sequence). The V end was cut by 5 bases, the J end by 8 bases, with 12 bases between. The CDR3 runs to 11 residues. The CDR3 sequence is CAWWEGIEAFF. The CDR3 coding sequence is TGTGCCTGGTGGGAGGGGATCGAAGCTTTCTTT.

The V call is TRBV7-9, the J call TRBJ1-2, with 8 bases identical to TRBD1. Germline loops: CDR1 SEHNR, CDR2 FQNEAQ (reference sequence). This CDR3 has 15 residues. J lost 3 bases, V lost 5 bases, and 8 bases had no gene match. DNA of the CDR3: TGTGCCAGCAGCGTCGGGACAGGAAACCACTATGGCTACACCTTC. It yields the protein CASSVGTGNHYGYTF.

This clone was recorded a few times. The chain employs TRBV7-9 and TRBJ2-7; 7 bases fit TRBD2. Germline loops: CDR1 SEHNR, CDR2 FQNEAQ (reference sequence). This CDR3 has 16 amino acids. The J segment lost 5 bases and the V segment lost 5 bases, leaving 15 bases of the junction unmatched. CDR3 bases: TGTGCCAGCAGCCTACTTAGGGATGGGAGCGGGGACGAGCAGTACTTC. Translated, it gives CASSLLRDGSGDEQYF.

This clone showed up just a few times. This rearrangement joins TRBV29-1 to TRBJ1-2; D is ambiguous. Trimming removed 5 bases from V and 3 bases from J, with 16 bases in between. The germline gives CDR1 SQVTM, CDR2 ANQGSEA. This CDR3 spans 14 amino acids. For the CDR3, the DNA is TGCAGCGTTCGTCGAACGGTCCCTGACTATGGCTACACCTTC. This encodes CSVRRTVPDYGYTF.

The rearrangement uses TRBV29-1 and TRBJ2-2; TRBD1 aligns across 7 bases. The CDR3 covers 17 residues. Per germline, CDR1 SQVTM and CDR2 ANQGSEA. The V and J ends lost 3 bases and 0 bases, in that order; junction bases with no gene match: 10. In DNA, the CDR3 is TGCAGCGTTGAGGGCGGTGAAGGGACAGCGAACACCGGGGAGCTGTTTTTT. Translated: CSVEGGEGTANTGELFF.

The chain couples TRBV5-6 to TRBJ2-7; D perhaps matches TRBD1 (6 bases). Germline V CDR1 and CDR2: SGHDT, YYEEEE. With 4 bases removed from V and 9 bases from J, the gap between germline ends came to 20 bases. The CDR3 length is 14 residues. The DNA for the CDR3 is TGTGCCAGCAGCCCCGCAGGGGATCTTCCCCGGCAGTACTTC. It codes for CASSPAGDLPRQYF.

The chain employs TRBV5-6 and TRBJ2-7; 7 bases line up with TRBD1. V lost 0 bases, J lost 0 bases, and 6 bases stayed unmatched. Germline CDR1 reads SGHDT; CDR2 reads YYEEEE. This CDR3 spans 16 amino acids. Written as DNA, the CDR3 is TGTGCCAGCAGCTTGGTTTATGGGACAGCCTCCTACGAGCAGTACTTC. Translating it yields CASSLVYGTASYEQYF.

The chain recombines TRBV27 with TRBJ1-5, with 8 bases matching TRBD1. This CDR3 is built from 15 residues. The V gene end was trimmed by 5 bases and the J gene end by 4 bases; junction bases not matched to a gene: 7. Germline V gene sequence: CDR1 MNHEY, CDR2 SMNVEV (reference sequence). The DNA of the CDR3 is TGTGCCAGCAGTCTTAGTCAGGGGGCGAATCAGCCCCAGCATTTT. Its translation: CASSLSQGANQPQHF.

The rearrangement joins TRBV29-1 to TRBJ2-7, with D perhaps matching TRBD2 (6 bases). Deletions cut 0 bases from V and 5 bases from J, with 11 bases between. The length of the CDR3 is 13 residues. Per germline, CDR1 SQVTM and CDR2 ANQGSEA. The CDR3 spells CSVEEYGGDEQYF. In DNA, the CDR3 is TGCAGCGTTGAAGAGTATGGAGGGGACGAGCAGTACTTC.

The chain has TRBV7-6 and TRBJ2-5; the D gene is possibly TRBD1 (6 bases). CDR3 size: 17 residues. Trimming removed 1 base at V and 1 base at J, with 16 bases between. The germline V gene has CDR1 SGHVS and CDR2 FNYEAQ. The CDR3 DNA follows: TGTGCCAGCAGCTTAGAGGGGGTGCTGGGGTTCCAAGAGACCCAGTACTTC. Translated: CASSLEGVLGFQETQYF.

The chain combines TRBV29-1 with TRBJ2-2, with 10 bases fitting TRBD1. Germline loops: CDR1 SQVTM, CDR2 ANQGSEA. The CDR3 covers 15 residues. The V segment lost 3 bases and the J segment 1 base; nucleotides outside the gene matches: 2. This CDR3 reads CSVDGDRGNTGELFF. The DNA of the CDR3 is TGCAGCGTTGACGGGGACAGGGGGAACACCGGGGAGCTGTTTTTT.

This clone was seen a handful of times. The chain carries TRBV27 and TRBJ1-5; a weak D match, TRBD1 (5 bases). Trimming left V 6 bases short and J 6 bases short, with 15 bases between. Germline-derived CDR1 and CDR2 are MNHEY and SMNVEV (reference sequence). The CDR3 is 14 residues long. This CDR3 reads CASSPGGGGQPQHF. The CDR3 coding sequence is TGTGCCAGCAGCCCCGGGGGGGGTGGTCAGCCCCAGCATTTT.

V is TRBV29-1 and J is TRBJ1-2; 9 nucleotides align to TRBD1. Germline assignment: CDR1 SQVTM and CDR2 ANQGSEA. V lost 3 bases, J lost 7 bases, and 12 bases stayed unmatched. This CDR3 comprises 15 residues. CDR3 nucleotides: TGCAGCGTTGAGGAGGGACAGGGACCACTCGCTGGCTACACCTTC. Amino acids: CSVEEGQGPLAGYTF. Filled out from reference TRBV29-1 and TRBJ1-2, the complete variable domain reads SAVISQKPSRDICQRGTSLTIQCQVDSQVTMMFWYRQQPGQSLTLIATANQGSEATYESGFVIDKFPISRPNLTFSTLTVSNMSPEDSSIYLCSVEEGQGPLAGYTFGSGTRLTVV.

The V call is TRBV29-1, the J call TRBJ1-2; D is possibly TRBD1 (6 bases). Trimming took off 7 bases at V and 8 bases at J, with 17 bases between the two ends. The CDR3 is 12 amino acids. CDR1 is SQVTM and CDR2 is ANQGSEA in the germline V gene. CDR3 amino acids: CSGLQGEVGYTF. The CDR3 DNA sequence: TGCAGCGGGCTACAGGGCGAGGTCGGCTACACCTTC.

The chain joins TRBV13 to TRBJ1-6; a weak D match, TRBD1 (5 bases). V was pared by 6 bases and J by 7 bases, with 13 bases between. The CDR3 has 14 amino acids. The germline V gene encodes CDR1 PRHDT and CDR2 FYEKMQ (reference sequence). The CDR3 nucleotides read TGTGCCAGCAGGGGTAAAGACAGCAATTCACCCCTCCACTTT. Encoded protein: CASRGKDSNSPLHF.

This clone was detected only a few times. The rearrangement uses TRBV5-1 and TRBJ2-5, with D tentatively TRBD1 (5 bases). The CDR3 covers 15 residues. Germline CDR1 reads SGHRS; CDR2 reads YFSETQ. Trimming took 3 bases from V and 5 from J, leaving 17 bases between them. Here the CDR3 reads CASSSTMLRGETQYF. CDR3 DNA sequence: TGCGCCAGCAGCTCCACCATGCTTAGGGGCGAGACCCAGTACTTC.

V usage is TRBV19 and J usage is TRBJ2-3; D is possibly TRBD1 (7 bases). V lost 7 bases and J lost 6, with 17 bases in between. Germline CDR1 reads LNHDA; CDR2 reads SQIVND (reference sequence). CDR3 length: 14 residues. The CDR3 bases are TGTGCCAGTACGGAGGGGGCAGGGCTTGATACGCAGTATTTT. Its translation is CASTEGAGLDTQYF.

This sequence joins TRBV29-1 and TRBJ1-1; no definite D call. Germline loops: CDR1 SQVTM, CDR2 ANQGSEA. The CDR3 runs 14 residues. V dropped 7 bases and J dropped 3 bases, with 18 bases sitting between them. CDR3 DNA sequence: TGCAGCGCCCGGAACGAGGGATGGGACACTGAAGCTTTCTTT. The encoded protein is CSARNEGWDTEAFF.

The chain employs TRBV29-1 and TRBJ2-5; perhaps D is TRBD1 or TRBD2 (5 bases each). This CDR3 is 19 amino acids long. Germline-derived CDR1 and CDR2 are SQVTM and ANQGSEA. Trimming left V 2 bases short and J 2 bases short, with 27 bases between. Written as DNA, the CDR3 is TGCAGCGTTGAATACCAAACTGGGATTACGAAGGGACCTCAAGAGACCCAGTACTTC. This sequence encodes CSVEYQTGITKGPQETQYF.